The text below deals with one T cell receptor beta chain. Its antigen remains unknown. The same CDR3 is also encoded by other DNA sequences in this sample. This specimen belongs to a study of cytomegalovirus exposure and HLA in healthy donors. Study conclusions and caveats: In an earlier analysis, about 87% or about 30%: the productive usage of most TCR beta V segments. Later analysis showed TCR association rates varying by HLA locus, highest for DRB1 and lowest for HLA-C.

This CDR3 has 16 residues. Germline CDR1 SGHRS, CDR2 YFSETQ. With 0 bases clipped from V and 0 bases from J, the junction kept 4 bases outside the gene matches. The PCR made use of 60 Vbeta and 13 Jbeta primers. The protocol was immunoSEQ multiplex PCR, while the TCRdb copy is restricted to in-frame clones and leaves out a portion. The profile covers about 180,000 clones, with 70% to 80% appearing a single time and around 2.5% taken by the ten largest. The specimen sequenced was PBMCs. This chain joins TRBV5-1 and TRBJ2-7, with 9 bases aligning to TRBD2. The TCR was taken from a man aged 60 to 69 in good health and CMV-seronegative. In DNA form, the CDR3 reads TGCGCCAGCAGCTTGGCCCTTAGCGGGGGCTCCTACGAGCAGTACTTC. Translated: CASSLALSGGSYEQYF.